These T cell receptor beta chains were read from a single sample in a study of blood T cell repertoires in COVID-19. The method was immunoSEQ multiplex PCR; TCRdb's version includes in-frame clones alone and lacks a portion of them. The repertoire holds fewer than 350,000 clones, with nearly 90% as singletons. The sequencing sample was made of PBMCs or T cells enriched from blood (not recorded which). These receptors were obtained from a woman aged 18-35 years with acute COVID-19. The CDR3 runs from the conserved cysteine through the conserved F or W. D genes are given only for firm matches. Clone sizes are given selectively: once, few, many, or a class where the clone is expanded.

V	length	D	J	size	DNA	CDR3
TRBV18	15	TRBD2	TRBJ2-7	.	TGTGCCAGCTCAAGTAGCGGGTCCTCCTCCTACGAGCAGTACTTC	CASSSSGSSSYEQYF
TRBV9	15	.	TRBJ2-2	.	TGTGCCAGCAGCGATCAGGACACCTACACCGGGGAGCTGTTTTTT	CASSDQDTYTGELFF
TRBV27	15	TRBD1	TRBJ1-2	once	TGTGCCAGCAGGCGAATATACAGGGGGCGAGAAGGCTACACCTTC	CASRRIYRGREGYTF
TRBV19	17	.	TRBJ1-5	.	TGTGCCAGTAGTAAGGGTCCAGGGTTTTTGGGCAATCAGCCCCAGCATTTT	CASSKGPGFLGNQPQHF
TRBV3-1/TRBV3-2	15	TRBD1	TRBJ1-6	.	TGTGCCAGCAGCCAAGAGACAGGGTTTCTCGTACCCCTCCACTTT	CASSQETGFLVPLHF
TRBV30	16	TRBD2	TRBJ2-7	.	TGTGCCTGGAGTGGACTAGCGGGAGCCCCTTCCTACGAGCAGTACTTC	CAWSGLAGAPSYEQYF
TRBV2	13	.	TRBJ2-3	.	TGTGCCAGCAGCCTCACGGGGGTAGATACGCAGTATTTT	CASSLTGVDTQYF
TRBV27	14	.	TRBJ1-1	.	TGTGCCAGCAGTTTATGGGCCGGGAACACTGAAGCTTTCTTT	CASSLWAGNTEAFF
TRBV27	13	.	TRBJ2-7	.	TGTGCCAGCAGTCTTAAAACAGGTTACGAGCAGTACTTC	CASSLKTGYEQYF
TRBV7-9	13	.	TRBJ1-1	.	TGTGCCAGCAGCCCTACAGGGAACACTGAAGCTTTCTTT	CASSPTGNTEAFF
TRBV9	14	TRBD2	TRBJ2-1	.	TGTGCCAGCAGTTTAGCGGGAGTTCGCAATGAGCAGTTCTTC	CASSLAGVRNEQFF
TRBV10-2	11	.	TRBJ2-1	.	TGCGCCAGCAGTGAAGGAGTTGAGCAGTTCTTC	CASSEGVEQFF
TRBV28	16	.	TRBJ1-2	.	TGTGCCAGCAGTTTAGGCCCCGGGACACCTAACTATGGCTACACCTTC	CASSLGPGTPNYGYTF
TRBV5-5	15	.	TRBJ1-3	few	TGTGCCAGCAGCTCACTAACAGGGCCCGGAAACACCATATATTTT	CASSSLTGPGNTIYF
TRBV5-1	17	TRBD2	TRBJ2-2	.	TGCGCCAGCAGCTTGGGTCGGCTAGCGGTTAACACCGGGGAGCTGTTTTTT	CASSLGRLAVNTGELFF
TRBV5-1	14	TRBD1	TRBJ2-1	.	TGCGCCAGCAGCTCGGGACAGAGTAATAATGAGCAGTTCTTC	CASSSGQSNNEQFF
TRBV10-3	12	.	TRBJ2-7	.	TGTGCCATCAGTGTGGAGTTAGACGAGCAGTACTTC	CAISVELDEQYF
TRBV3-1/TRBV3-2	15	.	TRBJ2-1	once	TGTGCCAGCAGCCAAGATCTCGGGAGCTTTAGTGAGCAGTTCTTC	CASSQDLGSFSEQFF
TRBV5-6	14	TRBD2	TRBJ2-7	.	TGTGCCAGCCAGATCGGGGGAGCGGGAGTTGCGCAGTACTTC	CASQIGGAGVAQYF
TRBV19	13	.	TRBJ2-1	once	TGTGCCAGTGGGACACGCTCCTACAATGAGCAGTTCTTC	CASGTRSYNEQFF
TRBV18	18	.	TRBJ1-4	.	TGTGCCAGCTCACCACGGCCCTTAGACAGTGCAACTAATGAAAAACTGTTTTTT	CASSPRPLDSATNEKLFF
TRBV24-1	15	TRBD2	TRBJ2-3	.	TGTGCCACCAGTGATTTGAGCGGGGACACAGATACGCAGTATTTT	CATSDLSGDTDTQYF
TRBV24-1	14	.	TRBJ2-5	.	TGTGCCACCAGTGATTTGTGTCCCGGGGAGACCCAGTACTTC	CATSDLCPGETQYF
TRBV10-1	17	TRBD2	TRBJ2-5	.	TGCGCCAGCAGTGAGACGGCTAGCGGGAGCTTTGGAGAGACCCAGTACTTC	CASSETASGSFGETQYF
TRBV2	16	.	TRBJ1-1	.	TGTGCCAGCGGCCGGGACGCGGGACTGACTTACACTGAAGCTTTCTTT	CASGRDAGLTYTEAFF
TRBV7-8	14	.	TRBJ1-5	once	TGTGCCAGCAGCGGAAATCCCGGACTTCAGCCCCAGCATTTT	CASSGNPGLQPQHF
TRBV7-2	15	TRBD2	TRBJ2-2	.	TGTGCCAGCAGAGGACCGGGACTAGCCACTTACGAGCTGTTTTTT	CASRGPGLATYELFF
TRBV6-4	12	.	TRBJ1-1	.	TGTGCCAGCAAAGGGGTGGCCACTGAAGCTTTCTTT	CASKGVATEAFF
TRBV9	15	.	TRBJ2-1	.	TGTGCCAGCAGCGTAGAGGCTAGCGAATCGAATGAGCAGTTCTTC	CASSVEASESNEQFF
TRBV6-5	16	TRBD2	TRBJ2-7	.	TGTGCCAGCAGTTACTCGTTACGGGCGGGAGGGTACGAGCAGTACTTC	CASSYSLRAGGYEQYF
TRBV5-5	13	.	TRBJ1-1	.	TGTGCCAGCCTGAGAAGGGAGGTGACTGAAGCTTTCTTT	CASLRREVTEAFF
TRBV27	18	TRBD1	TRBJ2-6	.	TGTGCCAGCAGTTTAACAGGGGGCTCAGGTCCTGGGGCCAACGTCCTGACTTTC	CASSLTGGSGPGANVLTF
TRBV10-2	15	TRBD2	TRBJ2-7	.	TGCGCCAGCCTCGGTCTGGCGCGGGAGGTCTACGAGCAGTACTTC	CASLGLAREVYEQYF
TRBV6-5	13	.	TRBJ2-1	.	TGTGCCAGCCAACAGGGAGGGATCAATGAGCAGTTCTTC	CASQQGGINEQFF
TRBV7-2	15	TRBD2	TRBJ2-7	.	TGTGCCAGCAGCTTAATGTGGTCTAGCGGCTACGAGCAGTACTTC	CASSLMWSSGYEQYF
TRBV19	17	TRBD2	TRBJ2-2	.	TGTGCCAGTAGACACAACCCGGGACTAGCCTTCACCGGGGAGCTGTTTTTT	CASRHNPGLAFTGELFF
TRBV18	15	TRBD2	TRBJ2-7	.	TGTGCCAGCTCACCACCGACGGGGGAGGGCCTAGAGCAGTACTTC	CASSPPTGEGLEQYF
TRBV27	15	TRBD2	TRBJ2-5	.	TGTGCCAGCAGTTTTTTAGCGGGAGGGTTGGAGACCCAGTACTTC	CASSFLAGGLETQYF
TRBV21-1	17	.	TRBJ1-3	few	TGTGCCAGCAGCAAAATCCGGGGGGGGCCGATCGGAAACACCATATATTTT	CASSKIRGGPIGNTIYF
TRBV5-8	14	.	TRBJ2-7	.	TGTGCCAGCAGCTTCATGCGTACAGGGAGCGAGCAGTACTTC	CASSFMRTGSEQYF
TRBV27	16	TRBD2	TRBJ2-7	.	TGTGCCAGCGGCCACGCGGGAGGGCCCATCTCCTACGAGCAGTACTTC	CASGHAGGPISYEQYF
TRBV6-5	12	.	TRBJ2-7	.	TGTGCCAGCAGTTACAGCAACTCCGAGCAGTACTTC	CASSYSNSEQYF
TRBV18	16	TRBD2	TRBJ2-2	.	TGTGCCAGCTCACCATGGACTAGCGGGAACACCGGGGAGCTGTTTTTT	CASSPWTSGNTGELFF
TRBV13	19	TRBD1	TRBJ1-1	.	TGTGCCAGCAGCTTAGGGGGCATCCTCCGGGACAGTGACAACACTGAAGCTTTCTTT	CASSLGGILRDSDNTEAFF
TRBV24-1	15	TRBD1	TRBJ2-2	few	TGTGCCACCAGTGACCCGGGACAGCACACCGGGGAGCTGTTTTTT	CATSDPGQHTGELFF
TRBV6-5	15	TRBD1	TRBJ1-1	.	TGTGCCAGCAGCCTCCAGGGGGCCGAAGCCACTGAAGCTTTCTTT	CASSLQGAEATEAFF
TRBV9	15	TRBD1	TRBJ2-1	.	TGTGCCAGCAGCGTCGACAGGGGCGCCTACAATGAGCAGTTCTTC	CASSVDRGAYNEQFF
TRBV27	13	TRBD2	TRBJ2-1	.	TGTGCCAGCAGTTTATTAGCGGGGGCCCCTGCGTTCTTC	CASSLLAGAPAFF